Listed below are T cell receptor beta chains from one sample, sequenced in a study of radiation and T cells in renal cell carcinoma. TCRdb's copy holds only in-frame clones and misses some; the assay was immunoSEQ multiplex PCR. The table includes 95,000 to 150,000 clones, around 83% detected once. Sequencing used blood, obtained from a patient whose treatment included radiotherapy and nephrectomy. The receptors derive from a woman aged 55-69 years with renal cell carcinoma. Each CDR3 is given without its conserved first and last residue. The order of the fields is D gene, J gene, V gene, CDR3 protein. The D gene is left open where the match is weak.

d_gene: .; j_gene: TRBJ2-2; v_gene: TRBV11-1; CDR3aa: ASSSGLQGSGELF
d_gene: TRBD2; j_gene: TRBJ2-7; v_gene: TRBV4-3; CDR3aa: ASSQDMTSGRIEY
d_gene: .; j_gene: TRBJ2-1; v_gene: TRBV5-6; CDR3aa: ASSLFGMGAASSYNEQF
d_gene: TRBD1; j_gene: TRBJ2-7; v_gene: TRBV2; CDR3aa: ASSSGTDFYEQY
d_gene: .; j_gene: TRBJ1-5; v_gene: TRBV7-9; CDR3aa: ASSLGTGASRSQPQH
d_gene: TRBD1; j_gene: TRBJ2-7; v_gene: TRBV4-1; CDR3aa: ASSQEGKGTGAYEQY
d_gene: TRBD1; j_gene: TRBJ2-7; v_gene: TRBV23-1; CDR3aa: ASSQMGQGSDEQY
d_gene: .; j_gene: TRBJ1-1; v_gene: TRBV5-1; CDR3aa: ASRLGVFTEAF
d_gene: TRBD1; j_gene: TRBJ1-2; v_gene: TRBV5-1; CDR3aa: ASSETGSNYGYT
d_gene: TRBD2; j_gene: TRBJ2-7; v_gene: TRBV5-4; CDR3aa: ASSFTSGRTHEQY
d_gene: TRBD1; j_gene: TRBJ2-7; v_gene: TRBV19; CDR3aa: ASSSQPPGTGEQY
d_gene: .; j_gene: TRBJ1-1; v_gene: TRBV18; CDR3aa: ASSPTNTEAF
d_gene: .; j_gene: TRBJ1-5; v_gene: TRBV4-1; CDR3aa: ASSHTGSNQPQH
d_gene: TRBD1; j_gene: TRBJ2-4; v_gene: TRBV9; CDR3aa: ASSAAGTGKNIQY
d_gene: TRBD2; j_gene: TRBJ2-7; v_gene: TRBV10-3; CDR3aa: AITQREGNEQY
d_gene: TRBD2; j_gene: TRBJ2-1; v_gene: TRBV27; CDR3aa: ASSYPASGSQHLDEQF
d_gene: .; j_gene: TRBJ2-5; v_gene: TRBV7-9; CDR3aa: ASSLGHQETQY
d_gene: TRBD1; j_gene: TRBJ1-2; v_gene: TRBV4-1; CDR3aa: ASSQVGQGVGGYT
d_gene: TRBD2; j_gene: TRBJ2-3; v_gene: TRBV7-2; CDR3aa: ASSLGLAEASTDTQY
d_gene: .; j_gene: TRBJ1-5; v_gene: TRBV7-2; CDR3aa: ASSLGVSNQPQH
d_gene: .; j_gene: TRBJ2-7; v_gene: TRBV5-6; CDR3aa: ASSLEAYEQY
d_gene: TRBD2; j_gene: TRBJ2-7; v_gene: TRBV5-5; CDR3aa: ASSLLYPGRGSYEQY
d_gene: .; j_gene: TRBJ2-1; v_gene: TRBV27; CDR3aa: ASSLRIPPVSYNEQF
d_gene: .; j_gene: TRBJ1-3; v_gene: TRBV5-6; CDR3aa: ASSFPTDSGNTIY
d_gene: .; j_gene: TRBJ2-1; v_gene: TRBV5-1; CDR3aa: ASSLWAASSYNEQF
d_gene: TRBD1; j_gene: TRBJ1-3; v_gene: TRBV28; CDR3aa: ASSSLQGAGNTIY
d_gene: TRBD2; j_gene: TRBJ2-7; v_gene: TRBV4-2; CDR3aa: ASSQFLAGVSYEQY
d_gene: .; j_gene: TRBJ2-7; v_gene: TRBV19; CDR3aa: ASRRDSAFYEQY
d_gene: TRBD2; j_gene: TRBJ2-1; v_gene: TRBV9; CDR3aa: ASSVESGRVDEQF
d_gene: .; j_gene: TRBJ2-1; v_gene: TRBV7-9; CDR3aa: ASSPGATSYNEQF
d_gene: TRBD1; j_gene: TRBJ1-2; v_gene: TRBV28; CDR3aa: ASSLLTGPYGYT
d_gene: TRBD2; j_gene: TRBJ2-2; v_gene: TRBV11-2; CDR3aa: ASSLIAGEGTGELF